This T cell receptor beta chain was identified during a study of lymphopenia after photon versus proton radiotherapy. Sequencing used immunoSEQ multiplex PCR; TCRdb keeps in-frame clones, though not all of them. The table shows 25,000 to 30,000 clones, with about 87% occurring only once. As regards this clone: Its antigen is unknown. Germline is not matched at one junction end, which may reflect a read error.

Overall study results and limits: Post-nadir diversity loss with photons came from oligoclonal expansion, particularly CD8+ Temra cells.

CDR3 length: 13 residues. CDR1 and CDR2 (germline): SSHAT, FNYEAQ (reference sequence). This receptor was taken from a woman in her fifties or sixties with cholangiocarcinoma. Some clones in this sample may be carry-over from other donors' samples. The V call is TRBV7-7, the J call TRBJ2-5; the D call may be TRBD1 or TRBD2 (5 bases each). The sample was peripheral blood, taken from a patient treated with proton-based radiotherapy. In DNA form, the CDR3 reads TGTGCTAGCAGCTTTGGGACCCAAGAGACCCAGTACTTC. It yields the protein CASSFGTQETQYF.